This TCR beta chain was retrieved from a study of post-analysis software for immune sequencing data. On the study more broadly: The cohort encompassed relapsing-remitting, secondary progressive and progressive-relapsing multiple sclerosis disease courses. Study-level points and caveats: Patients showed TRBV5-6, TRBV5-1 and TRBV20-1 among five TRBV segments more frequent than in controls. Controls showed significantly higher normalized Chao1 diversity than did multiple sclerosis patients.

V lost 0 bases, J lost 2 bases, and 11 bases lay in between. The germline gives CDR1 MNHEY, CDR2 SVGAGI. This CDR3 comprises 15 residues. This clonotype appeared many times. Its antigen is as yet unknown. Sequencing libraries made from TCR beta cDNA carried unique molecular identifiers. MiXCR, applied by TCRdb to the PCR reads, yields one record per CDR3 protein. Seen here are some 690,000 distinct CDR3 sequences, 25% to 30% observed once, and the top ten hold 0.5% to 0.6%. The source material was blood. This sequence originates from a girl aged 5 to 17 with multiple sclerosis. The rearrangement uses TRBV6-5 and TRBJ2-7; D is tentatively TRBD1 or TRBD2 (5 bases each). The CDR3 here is CASSYSDGGPYEQYF. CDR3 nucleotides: TGTGCCAGCAGTTACTCTGATGGGGGACCCTACGAGCAGTACTTC.